One sample yielded the 5 T cell receptor beta chains listed below, sequenced in a study of T cell repertoires in cytomegalovirus infection. The antigens for these receptors are not known. TCRdb analysed the reads with MiXCR anew, one entry per CDR3 protein. This repertoire shows under 850,000 distinct CDR3 sequences, around 31% found once; its top ten account for roughly 18%. The sequenced sample was cultured PBMCs, obtained from culture after CMV antigen stimulation. Every receptor here comes from a human donor in good health (CMV status not recorded). Some clones in this sample may be carry-over from other donors' samples.

Only a few counts were recorded for this clonotype. The V and J genes are TRBV7-2 and TRBJ1-3; perhaps TRBD1 as D (6 bases). The germline V gene has CDR1 SGHTA and CDR2 FQGNSA. V was trimmed by 11 bases and J by 11 bases, leaving 19 bases between them. This CDR3 contains 12 residues. The CDR3, as DNA: TGTGCCGGGGGCGGTGGGGGATCCGCCATATATTTT. Its protein is CAGGGGGSAIYF.

The chain carries TRBV7-2 and TRBJ1-5; D not certain. The V end lost 5 bases, the J end lost 3 bases, and 8 bases lay between the germline ends. The germline V gene encodes CDR1 SGHTA and CDR2 FQGNSA. The length of the CDR3 is 13 residues. CDR3 coding DNA: TGTGCCAGCAGCCCAATCAACAATCAGCCCCAGCATTTT. As protein: CASSPINNQPQHF.

The V gene is TRBV11-2, the J gene TRBJ1-2; the match to TRBD1 covers 8 bases. CDR3 size: 12 residues. V trimming: 5 bases; J trimming: 8 bases; junction bases outside the gene matches: 4. Germline V gene sequence: CDR1 SGHAT, CDR2 FQNNGV. CDR3 loop: CASSQDRGGYTF. The CDR3 DNA follows: TGTGCCAGCAGCCAAGACAGGGGCGGCTACACCTTC.

This clonotype was observed many times. This chain links TRBV7-8 with TRBJ1-4, with no clear D. CDR3 length equals 19 residues. The V and J ends lost 5 bases and 0 bases respectively, with 22 bases between them. Germline CDR1 and CDR2: SGHVS and FQNEAQ. DNA for the CDR3: TGTGCCAGCAGCGTAGTAGGGAGGCCCATTAGCGCAACTAATGAAAAACTGTTTTTT. Amino acids: CASSVVGRPISATNEKLFF.

This clonotype occurred many times. CDR3 amino acids: CASSSRTGGNTEAFF. CDR3 DNA: TGTGCCAGCAGCTCGAGGACAGGGGGGAACACTGAAGCTTTCTTT. The chain carries TRBV7-2 and TRBJ1-1; 10 nucleotides align to TRBD1. CDR3 length: 15 residues. Germline V lookup: CDR1 SGHTA, CDR2 FQGNSA. After removal of 4 bases from V and 1 base from J, the junction contained 3 bases not matched to a gene. Combining the CDR3 with reference TRBV7-2 and TRBJ1-1 gives the whole variable domain GAGVSQSPSNKVTEKGKDVELRCDPISGHTALYWYRQSLGQGLEFLIYFQGNSAPDKSGLPSDRFSAERTGGSVSTLTIQRTQQEDSAVYLCASSSRTGGNTEAFFGQGTRLTVV.